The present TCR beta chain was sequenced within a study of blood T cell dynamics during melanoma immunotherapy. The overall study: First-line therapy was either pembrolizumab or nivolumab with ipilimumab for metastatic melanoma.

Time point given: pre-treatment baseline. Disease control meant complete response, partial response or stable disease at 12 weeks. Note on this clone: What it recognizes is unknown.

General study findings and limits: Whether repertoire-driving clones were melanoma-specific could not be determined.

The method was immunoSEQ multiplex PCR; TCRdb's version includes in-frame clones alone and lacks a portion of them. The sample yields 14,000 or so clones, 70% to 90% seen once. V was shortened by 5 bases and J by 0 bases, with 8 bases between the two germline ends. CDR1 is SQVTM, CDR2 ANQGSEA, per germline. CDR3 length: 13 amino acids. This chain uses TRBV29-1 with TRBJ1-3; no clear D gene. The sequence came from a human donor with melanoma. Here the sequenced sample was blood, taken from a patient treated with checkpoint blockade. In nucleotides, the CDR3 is TGCAGCGTTATACCCATCTCTGGAAACACCATATATTTT. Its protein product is CSVIPISGNTIYF.